Listed here are 24 T cell receptor beta chains from one sample, sequenced in a study of blood T cell repertoires in COVID-19. Sequencing was performed with immunoSEQ multiplex PCR; in TCRdb, only in-frame clones are kept and a portion is missing. The sample yields some 43,000 clones, 87% seen once. The sample was peripheral blood. The receptors derive from a man aged 55 to 69 with active COVID-19.

The V call is TRBV28, the J call TRBJ1-5; tentative D call: TRBD1 (5 bases). The germline V gene encodes CDR1 MDHEN and CDR2 SYDVKM. This CDR3 contains 14 residues. The V end lost 7 bases, the J end lost 4 bases, and 14 bases lay between the germline ends. CDR3 nucleotide sequence: TGTGCCAGCACCCTAGGCAAGGGGAATCAGCCCCAGCATTTT. It specifies CASTLGKGNQPQHF.

The genes are TRBV6-1 and TRBJ1-1; no clear D gene. Trimming cost V 2 bases and J 1 base, with 11 bases left between them. This CDR3 comprises 15 residues. Germline CDR1 is MNHNS and CDR2 is SASEGT. The CDR3, as DNA: TGTGCCAGCAGTGAAAACAGTATAACGAACACTGAAGCTTTCTTT. It specifies CASSENSITNTEAFF.

The J gene is TRBJ2-6, the V gene TRBV19, with D maybe TRBD1 (6 bases). The CDR3 loop spans 16 amino acids. The V end was cut by 0 bases, the J end by 4 bases, with 10 bases between. Germline V gene lookup returns CDR1 LNHDA and CDR2 SQIVND (reference sequence). The CDR3 region has the DNA TGTGCCAGTAGTATAGAGGGGGCGTCGGGGGCCAACGTCCTGACTTTC. Translated, it gives CASSIEGASGANVLTF.

The chain is built from TRBV6-2 or TRBV6-3 and TRBJ1-6, with D perhaps matching TRBD1 (5 bases). Per germline, CDR1 MNHEY and CDR2 SVGEGT. The CDR3 has 14 amino acids. V lost 5 bases and J lost 9, with 14 bases in between. The CDR3 region is CASSLAGRGSPLHF. CDR3 nucleotides: TGTGCCAGCAGTCTCGCGGGAAGGGGTTCACCCCTCCACTTT.

The CDR3 loop reads CASSKDRGTEAFF. The CDR3 DNA is TGCGCCAGCAGCAAAGACAGGGGCACTGAAGCTTTCTTT. The V gene is TRBV5-1, the J gene TRBJ1-1, with TRBD1 identical over 8 bases. The CDR3 is 13 residues long. V lost 4 bases and J lost 4; bases outside the gene matches: 3. CDR1 and CDR2 from the germline V gene are SGHRS and YFSETQ.

The chain uses TRBV5-4 and TRBJ1-1; D perhaps matches TRBD1 (5 bases). Germline V lookup: CDR1 SGHNT, CDR2 YYREEE (reference sequence). V dropped 1 base and J dropped 1 base, with 8 bases sitting between them. This CDR3 is 14 amino acids long. The CDR3 loop is CASSLSTGNTEAFF. CDR3 nucleotide sequence: TGTGCCAGCAGCTTGTCAACAGGGAACACTGAAGCTTTCTTT.

The chain joins TRBV15 to TRBJ2-4; TRBD2 aligns across 7 bases. From germline, CDR1 is LNHNV and CDR2 YYDKDF (reference sequence). With V trimmed by 5 bases and J by 6 bases, 4 bases remained unmatched. The CDR3 is 13 amino acids. CDR3 sequence reads: CATSGGSGNIQYF. In nucleotides, the CDR3 is TGTGCCACCAGCGGCGGGAGCGGAAACATTCAGTACTTC.

The chain links TRBV7-9 to TRBJ1-1; D is ambiguous. CDR1 and CDR2 from the germline V gene are SEHNR and FQNEAQ (reference sequence). Trimming left V 3 bases short and J 4 bases short, with 9 bases between. CDR3 length: 13 residues. CDR3 protein: CASSFGLATEAFF. CDR3 DNA sequence: TGTGCCAGCAGCTTTGGTTTGGCCACTGAAGCTTTCTTT.

This sequence joins TRBV27 and TRBJ1-6; 10 nucleotides line up with TRBD1. Germline V gene data show CDR1 as MNHEY and CDR2 as SMNVEV (reference sequence). The CDR3 has 16 amino acids. With 6 bases clipped from V and 5 bases from J, the junction kept 7 bases outside the gene matches. The CDR3: CASRTMGQGNNSPLHF. Here the CDR3 DNA reads TGTGCCAGCAGGACCATGGGACAGGGGAATAATTCACCCCTCCACTTT.

The chain uses TRBV29-1 and TRBJ2-1; TRBD1 is a possible D gene (6 bases). The length of the CDR3 is 12 residues. Germline assignment: CDR1 SQVTM and CDR2 ANQGSEA. The germline V and J ends were trimmed by 2 bases and 9 bases, with 11 bases remaining between them. The CDR3 nucleotides read TGCAGCGTTGAACCAGGGGTCTCTGAGCAGTTCTTC. Translated: CSVEPGVSEQFF.

V is TRBV19 and J is TRBJ1-4; 10 bases fit TRBD1. The CDR3 sequence is 17 residues long. The germline V gene has CDR1 LNHDA and CDR2 SQIVND (reference sequence). V lost 3 bases, J lost 4 bases, and 8 bases stayed unmatched. The CDR3 loop is CASSMATGGTFNEKLFF. CDR3 nucleotide sequence: TGTGCCAGTAGTATGGCGACAGGGGGCACCTTTAATGAAAAACTGTTTTTT.

CDR3 residues: CASSRGLAANTGELFF. The CDR3 DNA sequence: TGCGCCAGCAGCCGAGGACTAGCGGCGAACACCGGGGAGCTGTTTTTT. This rearrangement joins TRBV4-1 to TRBJ2-2; TRBD2 aligns across 10 bases. The CDR3 totals 16 residues. Germline loops: CDR1 MGHRA, CDR2 YSYEKL. J lost 0 bases, V lost 4 bases, and 2 bases had no gene match.

V and J are TRBV7-8 and TRBJ2-2, with TRBD2 matching over 12 bases. The germline V gene has CDR1 SGHVS and CDR2 FQNEAQ. The CDR3 totals 18 residues. The junction had 7 bases not matched to a gene; V was cut back by 1 base and J by 4 bases. The CDR3 loop reads CASSLGLAGASVTGELFF. CDR3 bases: TGTGCCAGCAGCTTAGGACTAGCGGGAGCGTCGGTCACCGGGGAGCTGTTTTTT.

This sequence joins TRBV4-3 and TRBJ1-1; weak D call: TRBD1 (6 bases). The germline CDR1 and CDR2 sequences are LGHNA and YSLEER. This CDR3 contains 16 residues. Trimming took off 4 bases at V and 2 bases at J, with 17 bases between the two ends. The CDR3 DNA sequence: TGCGCCAGCAGCCCCTATACCAGGGGCAGTAACACTGAAGCTTTCTTT. As protein: CASSPYTRGSNTEAFF.

This sequence joins TRBV7-9 and TRBJ2-7, with TRBD2 matching over 11 bases. The CDR3 has 16 amino acids. CDR1 is SEHNR and CDR2 is FQNEAQ in the germline V gene (reference sequence). The V and J ends lost 4 bases and 3 bases, in that order; junction bases with no gene match: 8. This chain's CDR3 is CASSSMTSGIYYEQYF. For the CDR3, the DNA is TGTGCCAGCAGCTCTATGACTAGCGGGATCTACTACGAGCAGTACTTC.

This clone was seen a single time. V is TRBV29-1 and J is TRBJ2-3; D is perhaps TRBD2 (5 bases). V gave up 7 bases and J gave up 6 bases, with 20 bases separating them. Germline V gives CDR1 SQVTM, CDR2 ANQGSEA. CDR3 length equals 14 residues. This CDR3 is CSARGGVASDTQYF. The CDR3 coding sequence is TGCAGCGCCCGGGGTGGGGTGGCGTCGGATACGCAGTATTTT.

CDR3 residues: CASSLEVASNQETQYF. The CDR3 DNA reads TGCGCCAGCAGCTTGGAAGTGGCTAGTAATCAAGAGACCCAGTACTTC. The chain combines TRBV5-1 with TRBJ2-5; D not certain. V shed 0 bases and J shed 2 bases, with 14 bases lying between them. The CDR3 is 16 residues long. Germline CDR1 reads SGHRS; CDR2 reads YFSETQ. Using reference TRBV5-1 and TRBJ2-5 for the parts outside the CDR3, the full variable domain is KAGVTQTPRYLIKTRGQQVTLSCSPISGHRSVSWYQQTPGQGLQFLFEYFSETQRNKGNFPGRFSGRQFSNSRSEMNVSTLELGDSALYLCASSLEVASNQETQYFGPGTRLLVL.

The chain employs TRBV24-1 and TRBJ2-3; 10 positions match TRBD2. Germline V gives CDR1 KGHDR, CDR2 SFDVKD. Germline trimming cut 2 bases from V and 4 bases from J; bases unmatched to any gene: 8. The CDR3 length is 17 residues. CDR3 residues: CATSDYRAGGPADTQYF. CDR3 in DNA: TGTGCCACCAGTGATTACCGAGCGGGAGGGCCGGCAGATACGCAGTATTTT.

The gene calls are TRBV2 and TRBJ2-1; 11 bases fit TRBD2. CDR3 length: 15 amino acids. Germline trimming cut 4 bases from V and 8 bases from J; bases unmatched to any gene: 7. Germline V CDR1 and CDR2: SNHLY, FYNNEI. The CDR3 here is CASSARTSGPHEQFF. For the CDR3, the DNA is TGTGCCAGCAGTGCCAGGACTAGCGGGCCCCATGAGCAGTTCTTC.

This clone was seen only once. The chain recombines TRBV19 with TRBJ2-4, with D perhaps matching TRBD2 (6 bases). Trimming left V 2 bases short and J 0 bases short, with 11 bases between. The CDR3 sequence is 16 residues long. Germline V gene sequence: CDR1 LNHDA, CDR2 SQIVND (reference sequence). CDR3 residues: CASSIRGDLAKNIQYF. In nucleotides, the CDR3 is TGTGCCAGTAGTATAAGAGGGGACTTAGCCAAAAACATTCAGTACTTC.

In the case of this clone: One junction end disagrees with the germline gene, perhaps due to a read error. V and J are TRBV25-1 and TRBJ2-2; D ambiguous. The CDR3 totals 16 residues. Germline V gene sequence: CDR1 MGHDK, CDR2 SYGVNS. This CDR3 is CASSESIQKNAGELFF. For the CDR3, the DNA is TGTGCCAGCAGTGAATCTATTCAAAAGAACGCCGGGGAGCTGTTTTTT.

This clone was picked up a small number of times. One end of the junction fails to match germline, which may point to a read error. The genes are TRBV7-7 and TRBJ2-2; D unclear. The CDR3 length is 15 residues. The germline CDR1 and CDR2 sequences are SSHAT and FNYEAQ (reference sequence). CDR3 loop: CASSDKQINTGELFF. DNA for the CDR3: TGTGCTAGCAGTGACAAGCAGATTAACACCGGGGAGCTGTTTTTT.

This chain links TRBV6-5 with TRBJ1-1; TRBD1 agrees at 7 bases. This CDR3 contains 15 residues. V gave up 8 bases and J gave up 3 bases; unmatched junction bases: 12. Germline lookup yields CDR1 MNHEY and CDR2 SVGAGI. The CDR3 loop reads CASRRGRGLDTEAFF. In DNA, the CDR3 is TGTGCCAGCCGGAGGGGCAGGGGGTTGGACACTGAAGCTTTCTTT.

Only a few counts were recorded for this clone. This sequence joins TRBV6-6 and TRBJ1-1; TRBD1 might be the D (5 bases). Trimming shortened V by 0 bases and J by 4 bases, and 15 bases separated the two germline ends. The CDR3 is 16 amino acids. CDR1 is MNHNY, CDR2 SVGAGI, per germline (reference sequence). The CDR3 nucleotides are TGTGCCAGCAGTTACTCCGTATCAATCGGGGGCACTGAAGCTTTCTTT. Its translation is CASSYSVSIGGTEAFF.